This T cell receptor (beta chain) was sequenced for a study of CD8+ T cells in alopecia areata. Background on the study: Treated individuals took tofacitinib by mouth, 5 to 10 mg twice daily.

RNA was isolated and reverse transcribed to cDNA, the sequencing template. Clones were read by immunoSEQ multiplex PCR, and TCRdb kept only the in-frame ones, dropping some. The sample carries under 250,000 clones, roughly 57% recorded once. Findings and limits, study-wide: Lesional scalp, notably in alopecia totalis/universalis, had clonality above that of normal scalp. The study also sequences resident alphabeta T cells of normal skin in scalp samples.

Per germline, CDR1 MGHRA and CDR2 YSYEKL. V shed 2 bases and J shed 3 bases, with 4 bases lying between them. This CDR3 comprises 13 residues. Details on this clone: What it recognizes is unknown.

The source of this sequence is a human donor with alopecia areata. Sequences were derived from CD4+ T cells sorted from blood, sampled at week 0. V is TRBV4-1 and J is TRBJ2-2; D is unresolved. CDR3 coding DNA: TGCGCCAGCAGCCAATCATACACCGGGGAGCTGTTTTTT. Translated: CASSQSYTGELFF.